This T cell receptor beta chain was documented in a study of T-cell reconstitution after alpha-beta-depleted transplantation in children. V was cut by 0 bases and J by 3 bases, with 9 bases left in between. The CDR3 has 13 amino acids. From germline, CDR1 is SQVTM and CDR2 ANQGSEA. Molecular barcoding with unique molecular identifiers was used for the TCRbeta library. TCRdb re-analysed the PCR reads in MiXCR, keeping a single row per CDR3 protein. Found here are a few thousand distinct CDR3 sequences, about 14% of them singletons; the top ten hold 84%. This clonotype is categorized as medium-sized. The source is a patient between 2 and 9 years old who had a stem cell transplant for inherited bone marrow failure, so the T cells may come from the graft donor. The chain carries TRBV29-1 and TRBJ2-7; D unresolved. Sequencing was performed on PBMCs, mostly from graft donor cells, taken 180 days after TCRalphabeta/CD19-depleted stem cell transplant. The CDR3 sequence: CSVEDPPSYEQYF. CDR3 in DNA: TGCAGCGTTGAAGATCCCCCCAGCTACGAGCAGTACTTC.